This T cell receptor (beta chain) was captured in a study of cytomegalovirus exposure and HLA in healthy donors. This CDR3 is 20 amino acids long. CDR1 and CDR2 from the germline V gene are SGDLS and YYNGEE. J lost 0 bases, V lost 3 bases, and 18 bases had no gene match. Libraries were prepared by immunoSEQ multiplex PCR; TCRdb keeps only in-frame clonotypes and omits some of them. The sample shows about 140,000 clones, about 83% of them seen only once. The chain carries TRBV9 and TRBJ2-3; 8 bases fit TRBD2. This TCR came from a woman aged 25 to 39 in good health and CMV-seronegative. Sample: PBMCs. CDR3: CASSAGTSRYWGASTDTQYF. The CDR3 bases are TGTGCCAGCAGCGCCGGGACTAGTCGGTATTGGGGAGCTAGCACAGATACGCAGTATTTT.